These 31 T cell receptor beta chains share one sample of origin, sequenced in a study of T cell changes during pregnancy in multiple sclerosis. Method: immunoSEQ multiplex PCR; TCRdb's copy keeps in-frame clones and lacks some. The sample lists roughly 58,000 clones, approximately 90% occurring once. The sequenced sample was CD4+ T cells from peripheral blood mononuclear cells, obtained after pregnancy. All receptors derive from a female donor in good health, enrolled as a control in a pregnancy study.

The gene calls are TRBV7-2 and TRBJ1-4; unclear D gene. Germline CDR1 is SGHTA and CDR2 is FQGNSA. Between the trimmed V and J ends, which lost 0 bases and 5 bases, there was a span of 7 bases. The CDR3 length is 14 residues. CDR3 protein: CASSLAGRNEKLFF. The CDR3 DNA reads TGTGCCAGCAGCTTAGCGGGGAGAAATGAAAAACTGTTTTTT.

J is TRBJ2-1 and V is TRBV5-6; 7 nucleotides line up with TRBD1. The CDR3 covers 15 residues. The germline CDR1 and CDR2 sequences are SGHDT and YYEEEE. Germline trimming cut 2 bases from V and 0 bases from J; bases unmatched to any gene: 2. The CDR3 nucleotides read TGTGCCAGCAGCTTCGACAGGGTCTCCTACAATGAGCAGTTCTTC. Residues: CASSFDRVSYNEQFF.

The chain has TRBV19 and TRBJ1-5, with a tentative D call TRBD1 (6 bases). V was pared by 4 bases and J by 0 bases, with 13 bases between. This CDR3 spans 16 amino acids. Per the germline V gene, CDR1 is LNHDA and CDR2 is SQIVND (reference sequence). CDR3 bases: TGTGCCAGTAGTACCACAGGGACGTATAGCAATCAGCCCCAGCATTTT. Its translation: CASSTTGTYSNQPQHF.

The chain combines TRBV28 with TRBJ1-3, with TRBD1 matching 7 bases. With 3 bases clipped from V and 2 bases from J, the junction kept 7 bases outside the gene matches. The V gene's germline CDR1 is MDHEN and CDR2 SYDVKM. This CDR3 is built from 16 residues. This CDR3 is CASSFPDRVAGNTIYF. DNA of the CDR3: TGTGCCAGCAGTTTCCCCGACAGGGTAGCTGGAAACACCATATATTTT.

V gene TRBV7-2 combines with J gene TRBJ2-1, with 7 bases matching TRBD1. CDR3 size: 15 residues. Germline V gene sequence: CDR1 SGHTA, CDR2 FQGNSA. Trimming cost V 5 bases and J 2 bases; bases outside gene matches: 6. The CDR3 nucleotides are TGTGCCAGCAGCCCGCGACAGGGCGCCTACAATGAGCAGTTCTTC. It yields the protein CASSPRQGAYNEQFF.

This chain connects TRBV5-1 to TRBJ2-7; 7 bases are shared with TRBD1. The ends lost 0 bases at V and 4 bases at J; junction bases unmatched: 10. The CDR3 runs 16 residues. Germline V gene data show CDR1 as SGHRS and CDR2 as YFSETQ. CDR3 sequence reads: CASSLGQGWRGYEQYF. As DNA, the CDR3 is TGCGCCAGCAGCTTGGGACAGGGCTGGCGTGGGTACGAGCAGTACTTC.

CDR3 nucleotide sequence: TGTGCCGTCAGGCGACAGAATCAGCCCCAGCATTTT. It encodes CAVRRQNQPQHF. The rearrangement links TRBV2 to TRBJ1-5; a weak D match, TRBD1 (5 bases). The CDR3 loop spans 12 amino acids. Germline values: CDR1 SNHLY, CDR2 FYNNEI. Trimming stripped 11 bases from V and 4 bases from J, with 12 bases between.

In this sample, this clone turned up once. V usage is TRBV18 and J usage is TRBJ1-1; the D gene is possibly TRBD1 (6 bases). Trimming removed 3 bases from V and 3 bases from J, with 11 bases in between. In germline, CDR1 is KGHSH, CDR2 LQKENI. CDR3 length: 14 amino acids. Here the CDR3 reads CASSPQQGDTEAFF. Written as DNA, the CDR3 is TGTGCCAGCTCACCGCAACAGGGAGACACTGAAGCTTTCTTT.

The chain combines TRBV2 with TRBJ1-2, with 7 bases that match TRBD1. Germline V lookup: CDR1 SNHLY, CDR2 FYNNEI. The CDR3 loop spans 15 amino acids. V dropped 6 bases and J dropped 4; count of bases not matched to a gene: 11. CDR3 residues: CASSQKQGTTYGYTF. The CDR3 region has the DNA TGTGCCAGCAGCCAAAAACAGGGGACGACCTATGGCTACACCTTC.

V is TRBV7-8 and J is TRBJ2-7; D perhaps matches TRBD1 (6 bases). The CDR3 sequence is 14 residues long. V was trimmed by 5 bases and J by 2 bases, leaving 13 bases between them. Germline V gene sequence: CDR1 SGHVS, CDR2 FQNEAQ. The CDR3: CASSPTGFPYEQYF. CDR3 in DNA: TGTGCCAGCAGCCCAACAGGGTTCCCCTACGAGCAGTACTTC.

J is TRBJ1-3 and V is TRBV11-2; D gene unclear. Trimming removed 5 bases at V and 0 bases at J, with 17 bases between. CDR1 and CDR2 from the germline V gene are SGHAT and FQNNGV. CDR3 length equals 17 residues. For the CDR3, the DNA is TGTGCCAGCAGCCCACGAAGCCGAGGGATCTCTGGAAACACCATATATTTT. It translates to CASSPRSRGISGNTIYF.

This chain connects TRBV7-2 to TRBJ2-3; TRBD1 matches at 7 bases. Germline-derived CDR1 and CDR2 are SGHTA and FQGNSA. J gave up 4 bases and V 3 bases, and 4 bases lay outside the gene matches. The CDR3 is 14 residues long. Here the CDR3 DNA reads TGTGCCAGCAGCTTCGACAGGGCTTCAGATACGCAGTATTTT. This gives the protein CASSFDRASDTQYF.

The rearrangement links TRBV6-6 to TRBJ2-7; weak D call: TRBD2 (6 bases). The CDR3 consists of 12 residues. The germline V gene has CDR1 MNHNY and CDR2 SVGAGI (reference sequence). Written as DNA, the CDR3 is TGTGCTTGCGGGAAATCGACCTACGAGCAGTACTTC. This codes for CACGKSTYEQYF.

The chain employs TRBV27 and TRBJ2-5; 8 bases map to TRBD2. V dropped 4 bases and J dropped 4; count of bases not matched to a gene: 11. CDR3 length equals 16 residues. Germline loops: CDR1 MNHEY, CDR2 SMNVEV (reference sequence). The CDR3 reads CASSSRPGTRRETQYF. The CDR3 DNA reads TGTGCCAGCAGTTCGCGCCCCGGGACTAGGAGAGAGACCCAGTACTTC.

The rearrangement links TRBV7-9 to TRBJ2-1; 7 nucleotides align to TRBD1. V trimming: 3 bases; J trimming: 10 bases; junction bases outside the gene matches: 12. The CDR3 runs to 15 residues. Germline CDR1 and CDR2: SEHNR and FQNEAQ (reference sequence). CDR3 sequence: CASSFQPGTAGEQFF. CDR3 coding DNA: TGTGCCAGCAGCTTCCAGCCCGGGACAGCCGGGGAGCAGTTCTTC.

V is TRBV4-3 and J is TRBJ2-3; 11 bases align to TRBD2. Germline V gene sequence: CDR1 LGHNA, CDR2 YSLEER. The trim removed 4 bases at V and 1 base at J, leaving 13 bases unmatched. The CDR3 covers 19 residues. The CDR3 sequence is CASSLPFPSGGPGTDTQYF. CDR3 in DNA: TGCGCCAGCAGCCTCCCATTCCCTAGCGGGGGGCCGGGCACAGATACGCAGTATTTT.

The CDR3 region is CASTLPVGVYGYTF. The DNA of the CDR3 is TGTGCCAGCACCCTCCCCGTCGGAGTCTATGGCTACACCTTC. The chain employs TRBV6-6 and TRBJ1-2; D is unclear. Trimming pared 7 bases from V and 4 bases from J, leaving 16 bases between. The germline CDR1 and CDR2 sequences are MNHNY and SVGAGI (reference sequence). The CDR3 covers 14 residues.

The chain has TRBV5-5 and TRBJ1-5, with a tentative D call TRBD1 (5 bases). There are 17 residues in the CDR3. CDR1 is SGHKS and CDR2 is YYEKEE in the germline V gene (reference sequence). Trimming took 0 bases from V and 0 from J, leaving 13 bases between them. The CDR3 nucleotides are TGTGCCAGCAGCTTGGCCGCGGGGGGAAATAGCAATCAGCCCCAGCATTTT. Protein: CASSLAAGGNSNQPQHF.

This chain joins TRBV5-1 and TRBJ1-6; maybe TRBD1 (5 bases). This CDR3 comprises 17 residues. Trimming stripped 0 bases from V and 9 bases from J, with 19 bases between. Germline V gene sequence: CDR1 SGHRS, CDR2 YFSETQ. DNA of the CDR3: TGCGCCAGCAGCTTGGAAGTGGGGGGGTCCAGGATTTCACCCCTCCACTTT. Encoded protein: CASSLEVGGSRISPLHF.

The V call is TRBV28, the J call TRBJ1-1; weak D call: TRBD1 (6 bases). This CDR3 contains 14 residues. The germline V gene encodes CDR1 MDHEN and CDR2 SYDVKM. The V end was cut by 6 bases, the J end by 0 bases, with 11 bases between. This CDR3 reads CASRAGTLNTEAFF. The CDR3 DNA is TGTGCCAGCAGGGCTGGGACACTGAACACTGAAGCTTTCTTT.

This clone was detected only once. The chain couples TRBV4-3 to TRBJ1-2; no clear D. The CDR3 has 14 residues. Germline V gene lookup returns CDR1 LGHNA and CDR2 YSLEER. V was pared by 0 bases and J by 4 bases, with 9 bases between. The CDR3 sequence is CASSQDGQIYGYTF. The CDR3 DNA follows: TGCGCCAGCAGCCAAGATGGGCAGATCTATGGCTACACCTTC.

V gene TRBV18 combines with J gene TRBJ1-1, with 10 bases identical to TRBD1. Germline CDR1 is KGHSH and CDR2 is LQKENI. The CDR3 is 15 amino acids. V gave up 3 bases and J gave up 5 bases; unmatched junction bases: 6. In DNA form, the CDR3 reads TGTGCCAGCTCACCTTCCCGGGACAGGGGAACTGAAGCTTTCTTT. Protein sequence: CASSPSRDRGTEAFF.

The chain couples TRBV5-6 to TRBJ2-2; D may be TRBD2 (6 bases). CDR1 is SGHDT, CDR2 YYEEEE, per germline. V was cut by 0 bases and J by 2 bases, with 11 bases left in between. The CDR3 contains 16 residues. CDR3 region: CASSLGEAGNTGELFF. The DNA for the CDR3 is TGTGCCAGCAGCTTGGGTGAAGCGGGCAACACCGGGGAGCTGTTTTTT.

This clone was counted once. The chain couples TRBV2 to TRBJ2-7; 7 bases fit TRBD1. Germline trimming cut 6 bases from V and 0 bases from J; bases unmatched to any gene: 5. The CDR3 covers 14 residues. Germline values: CDR1 SNHLY, CDR2 FYNNEI. The CDR3 protein is CASRQDRSSYEQYF. The CDR3 coding sequence is TGTGCCAGCAGGCAGGACAGGAGCTCCTACGAGCAGTACTTC.

The J gene is TRBJ1-2, the V gene TRBV28, with 8 positions matching TRBD1. V was pared by 5 bases and J by 8 bases, with 10 bases of the junction left unmatched. The CDR3 is made up of 14 amino acids. Germline V gene sequence: CDR1 MDHEN, CDR2 SYDVKM. The CDR3 DNA reads TGTGCCAGCAGTCCCGCGGACAGGGTACGGGGCTACACCTTC. This sequence encodes CASSPADRVRGYTF.

In its sample, this clone was seen once. The rearrangement uses TRBV4-3 and TRBJ2-3, with D hard to call. CDR3 length: 15 residues. Trimming removed 0 bases from V and 5 bases from J, with 12 bases in between. Germline assignment: CDR1 LGHNA and CDR2 YSLEER. In DNA form, the CDR3 reads TGCGCCAGCAGCCAAGATGTAATGTCTAAAGATACGCAGTATTTT. Its translation is CASSQDVMSKDTQYF.

The rearrangement uses TRBV7-9 and TRBJ1-1; tentatively, D is TRBD1 (5 bases). This CDR3 spans 15 amino acids. Trimming took off 2 bases at V and 3 bases at J, with 13 bases between the two ends. CDR1 SEHNR and CDR2 FQNEAQ come from the germline V gene (reference sequence). CDR3 DNA: TGTGCCAGCAGCTTAAGGGGTCGCGGGGACACTGAAGCTTTCTTT. Amino acid sequence: CASSLRGRGDTEAFF. The variable domain in full, completed from reference TRBV7-9 and TRBJ1-1, reads DTGVSQNPRHKITKRGQNVTFRCDPISEHNRLYWYRQTLGQGPEFLTYFQNEAQLEKSRLLSDRFSAERPKGSFSTLEIQRTEQGDSAMYLCASSLRGRGDTEAFFGQGTRLTVV.

The J gene is TRBJ2-5, the V gene TRBV5-8, with a tentative D call TRBD1 (5 bases). V was pared by 0 bases and J by 1 base, with 10 bases between. This CDR3 contains 15 residues. CDR1 is SGHTS, CDR2 YDEGEE, per germline. The CDR3 nucleotides read TGTGCCAGCAGCTTGGTTTTAGGGGTCCAAGAGACCCAGTACTTC. It encodes CASSLVLGVQETQYF.

The chain is built from TRBV9 and TRBJ2-1; TRBD2 matches 11 bases. Germline-derived CDR1 and CDR2 are SGDLS and YYNGEE. The CDR3 extends over 14 amino acids. The V gene end was trimmed by 6 bases and the J gene end by 7 bases; junction bases not matched to a gene: 6. Written as DNA, the CDR3 is TGTGCCAGCAAGAGGTCTAGCGGGGGGAATGAGCAGTTCTTC. Amino acid sequence: CASKRSSGGNEQFF.

The chain has TRBV28 and TRBJ1-3, with a tentative D call TRBD1 (6 bases). The CDR3 contains 16 residues. Per the germline V gene, CDR1 is MDHEN and CDR2 is SYDVKM. Trimming shortened V by 5 bases and J by 5 bases, and 19 bases separated the two germline ends. CDR3 sequence (DNA): TGTGCCAGCAGTCGAGAGATCGCGGGGGGGCGAAACACCATATATTTT. Amino acid sequence: CASSREIAGGRNTIYF. The complete variable domain, with remaining parts taken from reference TRBV28 and TRBJ1-3, reads DVKVTQSSRYLVKRTGEKVFLECVQDMDHENMFWYRQDPGLGLRLIYFSYDVKMKEKGDIPEGYSVSREKKERFSLILESASTNQTSMYLCASSREIAGGRNTIYFGEGSWLTVV.

This clone has a single count. The genes are TRBV2 and TRBJ2-5; 8 bases match TRBD2. V lost 2 bases, J lost 7 bases, and 9 bases stayed unmatched. There are 15 residues in the CDR3. Germline V CDR1 and CDR2: SNHLY, FYNNEI. The CDR3 DNA follows: TGTGCCAGCAGTGAAACTAGCGGCTCTCGGGGGACCCAGTACTTC. Translated: CASSETSGSRGTQYF. The whole variable domain, remainder taken from reference TRBV2 and TRBJ2-5, is EPEVTQTPSHQVTQMGQEVILRCVPISNHLYFYWYRQILGQKVEFLVSFYNNEISEKSEIFDDQFSVERPDGSNFTLKIRSTKLEDSAMYFCASSETSGSRGTQYFGPGTRLLVL.